The rows below give T cell receptor beta chains drawn from one sample of a study of preoperative IRX-2 immunotherapy in early breast cancer. Some clones are missing from TCRdb's copy, which holds only in-frame ones; the method was immunoSEQ multiplex PCR. The sample gives more than 30,000 clones, 89% of which show up once; around 1.6% is in the top ten. The sequences come from tumor tissue, collected after IRX-2 immunotherapy. These receptors were obtained from a human donor with breast cancer. CDR3s include the opening cysteine and the closing phenylalanine or tryptophan. A D gene is named only where the DNA matches it firmly. Clone size, where shown, is once, few, many, or a class for clones that have expanded.

size	D	J	V	CDR3	DNA
NA	NA	TRBJ2-7	TRBV7-7	CASSLVHGHSSRYEQYF	TGTGCCAGCAGCTTAGTCCACGGACACTCATCAAGGTACGAGCAGTACTTC
NA	NA	TRBJ2-1	TRBV18	CASSLGSGRGDNEQFF	TGTGCCAGCTCCCTAGGCTCCGGAAGAGGGGACAATGAGCAGTTCTTC
once	NA	TRBJ2-6	TRBV6-8	CASSTSFSPSGANVLTF	TGTGCCAGCAGTACTAGCTTTTCCCCCTCGGGGGCCAACGTCCTGACTTTC
NA	NA	TRBJ2-5	TRBV7-1	CASSLNPYSKETQYF	TGTGCCAGCAGCTTGAATCCATATAGCAAAGAGACCCAGTACTTC
NA	NA	TRBJ2-5	TRBV19	CASSRAGLTGGGTQYF	TGTGCCAGTAGTCGCGCGGGCCTGACAGGAGGAGGGACCCAGTACTTC
NA	TRBD1	TRBJ2-3	TRBV5-1	CASSLEGQGTDTQYF	TGCGCCAGCAGCTTGGAAGGACAGGGGACAGATACGCAGTATTTT
NA	NA	TRBJ2-5	TRBV5-1	CASSLGGRGQETQYF	TGCGCCAGCAGCTTGGGAGGTAGGGGCCAAGAGACCCAGTACTTC
NA	TRBD1	TRBJ2-2	TRBV11-3	CASSLRTGGTGELFF	TGTGCCAGCAGCTTGCGGACAGGGGGCACCGGGGAGCTGTTTTTT
NA	NA	TRBJ1-2	TRBV1	CASSQASGQGTGKGYTF	TGCGCCAGCAGCCAAGCCTCGGGACAGGGGACAGGGAAAGGCTACACCTTC
NA	NA	TRBJ1-1	TRBV6-8	CASSPGFGRAEAFF	TGTGCCAGCAGCCCCGGTTTCGGGAGGGCTGAAGCTTTCTTT
NA	NA	TRBJ1-6	TRBV12-2	CACQGSGYNSPLHF	TGTGCCTGTCAGGGATCGGGCTATAATTCACCCCTCCACTTT
NA	TRBD1	TRBJ1-2	TRBV11-3	CASSLGQGGYYGYTF	TGTGCCAGCAGCTTAGGACAGGGCGGATATTATGGCTACACCTTC
NA	NA	TRBJ2-1	TRBV6-8	CASSEVGLLTYNEQFF	TGTGCCAGCAGTGAGGTAGGGCTCCTGACCTACAATGAGCAGTTCTTC
NA	NA	TRBJ1-2	TRBV6-8	CASSYRVVGANYGYTF	TGTGCCAGCAGTTACCGAGTGGTTGGAGCTAACTATGGCTACACCTTC
NA	TRBD2	TRBJ2-1	TRBV18	CASSPGTSGGYEQFF	TGTGCCAGCTCACCCGGGACTAGCGGGGGATATGAGCAGTTCTTC
NA	TRBD2	TRBJ2-3	TRBV23-1	CASSAGRSGGADTQYF	TGCGCCAGCAGCGCGGGGAGAAGCGGGGGCGCAGATACGCAGTATTTT
NA	NA	TRBJ1-1	TRBV7-6	CASSLAPGTSPEAFF	TGTGCCAGCAGCTTGGCGCCAGGGACTTCCCCTGAAGCTTTCTTT
NA	TRBD1	TRBJ2-1	TRBV5-1	CASSPGTGSKNSEQFF	TGCGCCAGCAGCCCCGGGACAGGGTCAAAGAACTCGGAACAGTTCTTC
NA	TRBD1	TRBJ1-4	TRBV9	CASRRTGSNEKLFF	TGTGCCAGCAGGCGGACAGGGAGTAATGAAAAACTGTTTTTT
NA	TRBD2	TRBJ2-3	TRBV5-1	CASSYLAGASGSPTDTQYF	TGCGCCAGCAGCTACCTTGCGGGTGCGAGCGGGAGCCCCACAGATACGCAGTATTTT
NA	TRBD1	TRBJ1-1	TRBV18	CASSPLDRVYGMNTEAFF	TGTGCCAGCTCACCACTAGACAGGGTATACGGTATGAACACTGAAGCTTTCTTT
NA	NA	TRBJ1-2	TRBV11-3	CASSFSRQGFYGYTF	TGTGCCAGCAGCTTTTCTCGGCAGGGATTTTATGGCTACACCTTC
NA	NA	TRBJ1-2	TRBV15	CATSSGGGGQSILGYTF	TGTGCCACCAGCAGCGGGGGCGGAGGCCAGTCTATCCTTGGCTACACCTTC
once	NA	TRBJ1-2	TRBV14	CASSQDSTGARGYTF	TGTGCCAGCAGCCAAGATTCTACGGGGGCACGTGGCTACACCTTC
few	TRBD1	TRBJ1-2	TRBV11-3	CASSFQTGGGYGYTF	TGTGCCAGCAGCTTCCAGACAGGGGGGGGCTATGGCTACACCTTC
NA	NA	TRBJ1-4	TRBV19	CASKRGATTNEKLFF	TGTGCCAGTAAACGCGGCGCTACAACTAATGAAAAACTGTTTTTT
NA	NA	TRBJ2-7	TRBV10-2	CASSDLRVLRPYEQYF	TGCGCCAGCAGTGACCTCCGGGTCCTCAGGCCCTACGAGCAGTACTTC
NA	TRBD1	TRBJ1-4	TRBV18	CASSPGVPGQGTGKLFF	TGTGCCAGCTCACCGGGGGTTCCGGGACAGGGTACCGGAAAACTGTTTTTT
NA	TRBD1	TRBJ1-4	TRBV29-1	CSVQPTGFNEKLFF	TGCAGCGTGCAACCGACAGGGTTTAATGAAAAACTGTTTTTT
NA	NA	TRBJ1-1	TRBV7-7	CASSSQPTANTEAFF	TGTGCCAGCAGCTCCCAACCGACAGCGAACACTGAAGCTTTCTTT
NA	NA	TRBJ1-2	TRBV6-8	CASKTGNNYGYTF	TGTGCCAGCAAAACAGGGAATAACTATGGCTACACCTTC
NA	NA	TRBJ1-2	TRBV6-8	CAISAGPTNYGYTF	TGTGCCATCAGTGCGGGGCCGACTAACTATGGCTACACCTTC
NA	TRBD2	TRBJ2-1	TRBV19	CASSLWEGRGEQFF	TGTGCCAGTAGTTTGTGGGAGGGCCGGGGCGAGCAGTTCTTC
once	NA	TRBJ1-1	TRBV23-1	CASSLGSGNEAFF	TGCGCCAGCAGCTTAGGGTCTGGGAATGAAGCTTTCTTT
NA	NA	TRBJ2-3	TRBV29-1	CSVGERRHTDTQYF	TGCAGCGTTGGTGAGCGCCGTCATACAGATACGCAGTATTTT
NA	NA	TRBJ1-5	TRBV6-8	CASSYSFEGSQPQHF	TGTGCCAGCAGTTACTCGTTTGAAGGGAGCCAGCCCCAGCATTTT
NA	NA	TRBJ1-1	TRBV7-1	CASSSSTGFGTEAFF	NA
few	NA	TRBJ1-5	TRBV6-8	CANRRGNQPQHF	TGTGCCAATCGAAGGGGTAATCAGCCCCAGCATTTT
once	TRBD2	TRBJ2-3	TRBV6-8	CASSEGRGLAGGNTDTQYF	TGTGCCAGCAGTGAGGGACGGGGACTAGCGGGCGGAAACACAGATACGCAGTATTTT
NA	TRBD1	TRBJ2-2	TRBV19	CASRFWTGVRSGGNTGELFF	TGTGCCAGTAGGTTCTGGACAGGGGTAAGGAGTGGCGGGAACACCGGGGAGCTGTTTTTT
NA	NA	TRBJ1-2	TRBV11-3	CASSRDGAIYGYTF	TGTGCCAGCAGCCGGGACGGAGCAATCTATGGCTACACCTTC